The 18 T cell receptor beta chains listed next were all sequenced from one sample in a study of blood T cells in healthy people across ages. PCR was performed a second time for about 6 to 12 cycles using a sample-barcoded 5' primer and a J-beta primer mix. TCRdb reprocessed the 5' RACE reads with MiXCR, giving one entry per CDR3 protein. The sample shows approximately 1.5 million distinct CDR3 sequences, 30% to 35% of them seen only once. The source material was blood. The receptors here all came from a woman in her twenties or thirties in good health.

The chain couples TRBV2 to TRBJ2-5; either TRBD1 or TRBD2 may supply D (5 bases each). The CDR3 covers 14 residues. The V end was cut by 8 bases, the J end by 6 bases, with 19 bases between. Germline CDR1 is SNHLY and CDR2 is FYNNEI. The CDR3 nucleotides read TGTGCCAGCCTCCGGGACGACCAAGGGAAGACCCAGTACTTC. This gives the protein CASLRDDQGKTQYF. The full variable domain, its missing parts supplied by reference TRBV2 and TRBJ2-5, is EPEVTQTPSHQVTQMGQEVILRCVPISNHLYFYWYRQILGQKVEFLVSFYNNEISEKSEIFDDQFSVERPDGSNFTLKIRSTKLEDSAMYFCASLRDDQGKTQYFGPGTRLLVL.

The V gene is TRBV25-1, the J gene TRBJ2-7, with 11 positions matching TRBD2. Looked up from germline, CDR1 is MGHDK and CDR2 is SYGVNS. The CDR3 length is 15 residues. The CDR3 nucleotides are TGTGCGGAGCAGGGGACTAGCGGAATTATCTACGAGCAGTACTTC. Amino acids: CAEQGTSGIIYEQYF.

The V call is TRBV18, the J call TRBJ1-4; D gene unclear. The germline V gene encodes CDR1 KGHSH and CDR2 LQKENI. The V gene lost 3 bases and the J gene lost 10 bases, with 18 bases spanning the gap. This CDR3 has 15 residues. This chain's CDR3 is CASSPASREEGKLFF. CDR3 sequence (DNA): TGTGCCAGCTCACCGGCAAGTAGGGAGGAAGGAAAACTGTTTTTT.

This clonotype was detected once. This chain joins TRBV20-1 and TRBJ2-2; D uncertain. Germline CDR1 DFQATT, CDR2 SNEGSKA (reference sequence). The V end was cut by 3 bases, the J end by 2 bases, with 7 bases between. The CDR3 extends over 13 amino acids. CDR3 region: CSASQLNTGELFF. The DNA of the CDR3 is TGCAGTGCTAGTCAGCTTAACACCGGGGAGCTGTTTTTT.

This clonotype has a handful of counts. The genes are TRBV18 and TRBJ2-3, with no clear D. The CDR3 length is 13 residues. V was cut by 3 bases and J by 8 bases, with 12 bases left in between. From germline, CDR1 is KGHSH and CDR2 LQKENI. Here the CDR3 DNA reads TGTGCCAGCTCACCCGGATCTACCGGTACGCAGTATTTT. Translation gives CASSPGSTGTQYF.

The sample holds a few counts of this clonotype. CDR3 DNA sequence: TGCAGTGCTACAAGGGACGGTAAAGAGACCCAGTACTTC. Translated: CSATRDGKETQYF. The chain recombines TRBV20-1 with TRBJ2-5; D may match TRBD1 or TRBD2 (5 bases each). The V end was cut by 4 bases, the J end by 3 bases, with 12 bases between. The germline V gene has CDR1 DFQATT and CDR2 SNEGSKA (reference sequence). There are 13 residues in the CDR3.

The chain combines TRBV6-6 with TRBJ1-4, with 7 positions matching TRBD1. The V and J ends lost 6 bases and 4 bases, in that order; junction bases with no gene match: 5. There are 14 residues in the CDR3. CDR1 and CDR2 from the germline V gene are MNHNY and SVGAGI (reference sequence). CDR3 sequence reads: CASSRDRSNEKLFF. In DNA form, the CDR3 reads TGTGCCAGCAGCCGGGACAGAAGTAATGAAAAACTGTTTTTT.

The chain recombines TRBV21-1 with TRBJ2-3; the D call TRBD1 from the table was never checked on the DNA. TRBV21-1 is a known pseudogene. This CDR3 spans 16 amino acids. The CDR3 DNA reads TGTGCCAGCAGCAAACGTGACAGGGGTCTCACAGATACGCAGTATTTT. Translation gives CASSKRDRGLTDTQYF.

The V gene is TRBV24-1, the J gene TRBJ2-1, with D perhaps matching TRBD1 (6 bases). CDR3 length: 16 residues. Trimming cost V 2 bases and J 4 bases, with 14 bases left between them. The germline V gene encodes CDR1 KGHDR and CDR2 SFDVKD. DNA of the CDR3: TGTGCCACCAGTGATTCCGGGACACCGGTTTACAATGAGCAGTTCTTC. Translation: CATSDSGTPVYNEQFF.

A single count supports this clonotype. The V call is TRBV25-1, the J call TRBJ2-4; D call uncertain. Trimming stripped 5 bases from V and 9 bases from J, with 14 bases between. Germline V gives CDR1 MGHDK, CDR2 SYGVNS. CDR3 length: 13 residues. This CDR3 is CASSPGVGSIQYF. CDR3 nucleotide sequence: TGTGCCAGCAGTCCCGGAGTCGGGTCCATTCAGTACTTC. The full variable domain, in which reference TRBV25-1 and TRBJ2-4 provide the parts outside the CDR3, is EADIYQTPRYLVIGTGKKITLECSQTMGHDKMYWYQQDPGMELHLIHYSYGVNSTEKGDLSSESTVSRIRTEHFPLTLESARPSHTSQYLCASSPGVGSIQYFGAGTRLSVL.

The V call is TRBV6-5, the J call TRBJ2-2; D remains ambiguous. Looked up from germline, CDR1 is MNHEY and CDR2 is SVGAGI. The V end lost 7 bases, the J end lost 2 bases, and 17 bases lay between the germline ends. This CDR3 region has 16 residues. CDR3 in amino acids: CASTESGKGNTGELFF. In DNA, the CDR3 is TGTGCCAGCACCGAGTCGGGCAAGGGTAACACCGGGGAGCTGTTTTTT.

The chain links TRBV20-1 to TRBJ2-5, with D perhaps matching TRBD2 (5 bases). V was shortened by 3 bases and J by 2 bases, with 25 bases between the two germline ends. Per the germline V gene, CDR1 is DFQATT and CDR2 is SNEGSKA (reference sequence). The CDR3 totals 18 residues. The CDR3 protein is CSASAAANAGYRQETQYF. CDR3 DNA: TGCAGTGCTAGTGCAGCGGCCAATGCGGGTTATAGGCAAGAGACCCAGTACTTC.

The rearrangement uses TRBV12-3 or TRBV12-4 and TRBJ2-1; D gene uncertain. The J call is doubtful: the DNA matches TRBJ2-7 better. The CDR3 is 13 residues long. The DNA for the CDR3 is TGTGCCAGCAGTCCACTTACTTACAATGAGCAGTACTTC. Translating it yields CASSPLTYNEQYF.

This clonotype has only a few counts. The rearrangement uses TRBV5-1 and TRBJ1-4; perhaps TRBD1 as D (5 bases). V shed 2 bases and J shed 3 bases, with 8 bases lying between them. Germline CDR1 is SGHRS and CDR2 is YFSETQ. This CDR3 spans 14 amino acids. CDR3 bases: TGCGCCAGCAGCTTCGGGGCGCCTAATGAAAAACTGTTTTTT. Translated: CASSFGAPNEKLFF.

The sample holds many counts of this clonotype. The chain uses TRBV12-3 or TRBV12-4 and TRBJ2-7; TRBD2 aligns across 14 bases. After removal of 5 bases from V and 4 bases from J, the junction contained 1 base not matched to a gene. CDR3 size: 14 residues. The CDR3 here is CASSGLAGGYEQYF. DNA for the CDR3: TGTGCCAGCAGTGGACTAGCGGGAGGATACGAGCAGTACTTC.

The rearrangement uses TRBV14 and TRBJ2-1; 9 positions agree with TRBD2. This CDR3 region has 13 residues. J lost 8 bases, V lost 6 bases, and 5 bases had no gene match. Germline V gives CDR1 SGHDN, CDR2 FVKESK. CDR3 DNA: TGTGCCAGCAGACCCGGGACTAGCTATGAGCAGTTCTTC. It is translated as CASRPGTSYEQFF.

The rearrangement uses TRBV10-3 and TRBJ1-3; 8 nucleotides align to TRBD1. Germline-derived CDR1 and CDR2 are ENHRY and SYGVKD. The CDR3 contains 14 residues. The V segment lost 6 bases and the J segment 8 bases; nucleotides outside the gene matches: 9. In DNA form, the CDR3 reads TGTGCCATCAGCCCGTCCGACAGGGGACACACCATATATTTT. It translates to CAISPSDRGHTIYF.

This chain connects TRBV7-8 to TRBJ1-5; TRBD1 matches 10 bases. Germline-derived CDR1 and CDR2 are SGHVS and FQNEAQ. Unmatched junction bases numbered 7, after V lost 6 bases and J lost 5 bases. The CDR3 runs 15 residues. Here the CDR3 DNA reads TGTGCCAGCAGGAAACTCGGGACAGGGGATCAGCCCCAGCATTTT. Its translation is CASRKLGTGDQPQHF.